This T cell receptor beta chain was sequenced for a study of T cells after somatic rescue of genetic block. Germline CDR1 LNHDA, CDR2 SQIVND (reference sequence). This CDR3 has 18 amino acids. Trimming left V 2 bases short and J 2 bases short, with 19 bases between. Assay used: immunoSEQ multiplex PCR; TCRdb lists only in-frame clones, some missing. The sample holds roughly 92,000 clones, around 89% seen once. The receptor was derived from a woman aged 18-29 years. J is TRBJ1-5 and V is TRBV19; D perhaps matches TRBD1 (6 bases). The specimen sequenced was peripheral blood mononuclear cells (PBMCs). The CDR3 region is CASSINWSGASGNQPQHF. In DNA, the CDR3 is TGTGCCAGTAGTATAAATTGGTCGGGGGCCAGCGGCAATCAGCCCCAGCATTTT.